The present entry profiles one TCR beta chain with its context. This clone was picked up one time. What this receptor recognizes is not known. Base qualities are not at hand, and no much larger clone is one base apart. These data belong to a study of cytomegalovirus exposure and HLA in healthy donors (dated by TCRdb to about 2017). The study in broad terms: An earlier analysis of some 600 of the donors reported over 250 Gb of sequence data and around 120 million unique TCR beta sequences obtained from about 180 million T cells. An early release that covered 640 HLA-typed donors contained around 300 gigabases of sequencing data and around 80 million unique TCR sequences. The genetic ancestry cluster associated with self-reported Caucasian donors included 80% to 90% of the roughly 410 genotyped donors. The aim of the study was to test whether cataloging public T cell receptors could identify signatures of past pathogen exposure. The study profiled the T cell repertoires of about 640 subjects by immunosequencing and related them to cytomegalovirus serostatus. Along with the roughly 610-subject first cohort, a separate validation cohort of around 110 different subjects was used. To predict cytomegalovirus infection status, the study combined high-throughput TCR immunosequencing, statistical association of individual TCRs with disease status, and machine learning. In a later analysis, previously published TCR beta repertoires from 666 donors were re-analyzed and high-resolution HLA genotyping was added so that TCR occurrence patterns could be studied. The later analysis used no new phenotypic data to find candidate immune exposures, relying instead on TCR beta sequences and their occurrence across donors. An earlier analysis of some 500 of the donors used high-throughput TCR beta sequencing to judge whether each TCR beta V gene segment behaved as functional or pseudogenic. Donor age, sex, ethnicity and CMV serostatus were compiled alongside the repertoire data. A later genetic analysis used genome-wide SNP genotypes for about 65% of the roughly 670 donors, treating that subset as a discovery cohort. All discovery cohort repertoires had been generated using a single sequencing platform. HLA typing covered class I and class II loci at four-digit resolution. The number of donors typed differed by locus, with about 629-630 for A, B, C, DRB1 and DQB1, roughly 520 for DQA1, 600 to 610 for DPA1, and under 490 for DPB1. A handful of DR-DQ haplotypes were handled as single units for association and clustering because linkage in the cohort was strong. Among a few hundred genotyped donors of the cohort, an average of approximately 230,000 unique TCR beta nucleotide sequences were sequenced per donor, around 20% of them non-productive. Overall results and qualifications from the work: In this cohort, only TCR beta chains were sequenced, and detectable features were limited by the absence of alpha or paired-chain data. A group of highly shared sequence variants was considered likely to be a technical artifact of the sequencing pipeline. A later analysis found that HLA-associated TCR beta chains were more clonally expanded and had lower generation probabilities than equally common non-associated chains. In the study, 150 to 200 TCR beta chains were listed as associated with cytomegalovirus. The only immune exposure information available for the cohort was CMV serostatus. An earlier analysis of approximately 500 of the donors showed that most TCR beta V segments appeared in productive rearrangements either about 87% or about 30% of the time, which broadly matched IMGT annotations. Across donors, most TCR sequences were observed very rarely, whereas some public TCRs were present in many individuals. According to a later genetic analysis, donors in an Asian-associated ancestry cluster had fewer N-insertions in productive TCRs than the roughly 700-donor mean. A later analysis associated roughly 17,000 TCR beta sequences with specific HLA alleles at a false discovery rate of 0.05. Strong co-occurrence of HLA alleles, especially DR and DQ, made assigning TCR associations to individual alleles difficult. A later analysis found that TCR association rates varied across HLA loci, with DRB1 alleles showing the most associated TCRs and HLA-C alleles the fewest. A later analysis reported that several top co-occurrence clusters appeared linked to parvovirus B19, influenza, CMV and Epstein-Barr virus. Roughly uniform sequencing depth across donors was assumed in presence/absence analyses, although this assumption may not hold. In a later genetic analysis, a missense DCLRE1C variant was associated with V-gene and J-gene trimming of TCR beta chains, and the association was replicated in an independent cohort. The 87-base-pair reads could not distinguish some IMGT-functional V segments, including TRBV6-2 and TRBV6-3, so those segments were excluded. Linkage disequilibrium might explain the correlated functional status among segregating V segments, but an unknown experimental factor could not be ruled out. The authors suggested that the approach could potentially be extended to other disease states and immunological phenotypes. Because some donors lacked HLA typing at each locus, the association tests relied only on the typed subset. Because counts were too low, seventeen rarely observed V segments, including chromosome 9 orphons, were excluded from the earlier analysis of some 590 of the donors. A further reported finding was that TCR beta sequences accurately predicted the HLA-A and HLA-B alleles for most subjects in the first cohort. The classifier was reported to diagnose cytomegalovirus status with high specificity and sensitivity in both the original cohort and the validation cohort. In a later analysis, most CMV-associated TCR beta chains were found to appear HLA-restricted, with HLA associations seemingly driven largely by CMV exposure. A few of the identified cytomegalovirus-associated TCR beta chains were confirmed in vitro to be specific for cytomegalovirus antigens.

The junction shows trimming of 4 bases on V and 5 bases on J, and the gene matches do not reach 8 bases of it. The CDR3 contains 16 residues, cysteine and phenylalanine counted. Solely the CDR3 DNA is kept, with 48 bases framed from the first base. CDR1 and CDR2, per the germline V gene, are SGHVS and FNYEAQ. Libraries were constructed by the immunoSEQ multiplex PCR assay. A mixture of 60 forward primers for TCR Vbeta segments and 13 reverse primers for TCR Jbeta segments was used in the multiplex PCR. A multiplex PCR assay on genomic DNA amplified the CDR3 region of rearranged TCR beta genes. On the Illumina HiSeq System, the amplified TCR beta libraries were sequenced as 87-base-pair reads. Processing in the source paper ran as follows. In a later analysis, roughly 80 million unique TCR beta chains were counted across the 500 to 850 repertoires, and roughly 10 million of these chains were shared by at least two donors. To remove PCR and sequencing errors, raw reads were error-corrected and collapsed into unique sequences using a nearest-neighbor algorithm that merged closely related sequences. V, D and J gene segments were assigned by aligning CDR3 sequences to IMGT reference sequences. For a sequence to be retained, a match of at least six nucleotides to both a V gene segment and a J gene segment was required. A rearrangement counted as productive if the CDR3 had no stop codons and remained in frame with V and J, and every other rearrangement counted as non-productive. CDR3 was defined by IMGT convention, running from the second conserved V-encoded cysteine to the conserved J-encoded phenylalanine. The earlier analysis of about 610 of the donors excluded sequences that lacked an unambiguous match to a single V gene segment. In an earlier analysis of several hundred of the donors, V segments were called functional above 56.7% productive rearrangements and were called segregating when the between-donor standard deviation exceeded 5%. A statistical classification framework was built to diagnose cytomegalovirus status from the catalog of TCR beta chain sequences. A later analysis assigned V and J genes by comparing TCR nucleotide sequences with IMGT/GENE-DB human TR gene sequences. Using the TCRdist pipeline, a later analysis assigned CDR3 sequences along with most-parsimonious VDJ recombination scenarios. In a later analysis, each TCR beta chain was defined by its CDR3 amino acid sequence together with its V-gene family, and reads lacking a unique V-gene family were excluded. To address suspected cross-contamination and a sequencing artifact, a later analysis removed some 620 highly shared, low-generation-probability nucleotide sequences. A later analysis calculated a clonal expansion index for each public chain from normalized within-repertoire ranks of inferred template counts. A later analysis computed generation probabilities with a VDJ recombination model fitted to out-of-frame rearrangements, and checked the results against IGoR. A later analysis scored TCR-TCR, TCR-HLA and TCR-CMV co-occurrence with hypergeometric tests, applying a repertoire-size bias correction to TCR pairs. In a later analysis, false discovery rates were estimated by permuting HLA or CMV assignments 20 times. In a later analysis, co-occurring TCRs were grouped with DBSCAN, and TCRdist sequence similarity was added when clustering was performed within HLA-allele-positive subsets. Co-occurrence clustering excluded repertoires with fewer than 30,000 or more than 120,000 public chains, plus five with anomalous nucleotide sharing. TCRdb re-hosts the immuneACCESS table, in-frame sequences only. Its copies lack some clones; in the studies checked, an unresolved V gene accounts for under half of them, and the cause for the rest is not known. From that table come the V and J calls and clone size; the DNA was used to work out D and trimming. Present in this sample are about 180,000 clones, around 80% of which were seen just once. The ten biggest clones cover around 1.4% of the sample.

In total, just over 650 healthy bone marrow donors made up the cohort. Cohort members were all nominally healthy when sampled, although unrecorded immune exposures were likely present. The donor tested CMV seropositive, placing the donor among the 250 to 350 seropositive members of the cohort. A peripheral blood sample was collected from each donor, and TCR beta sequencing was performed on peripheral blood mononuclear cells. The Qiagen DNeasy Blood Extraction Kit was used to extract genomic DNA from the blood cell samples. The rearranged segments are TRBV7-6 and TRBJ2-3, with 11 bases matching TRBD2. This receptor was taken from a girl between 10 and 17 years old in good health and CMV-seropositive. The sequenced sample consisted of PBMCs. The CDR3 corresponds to CASSSIAGGLVDTQYF. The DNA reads TGTGCCAGCAGCTCAATAGCGGGAGGGTTGGTAGATACGCAGTATTTT.